This TCR beta chain was identified during a study of OX40 agonist ivuxolimab in advanced cancers. The overall study: The patients got ivuxolimab, which is an agonistic anti-OX40 (CD134) antibody. Three individuals attained partial responses, comprising one hepatocellular carcinoma case and two cutaneous melanoma cases. General study results and limits: Among the lowest peripheral clonal expansion occurred in 0.1-3.0 mg/kg partial responders.

Sequencing used immunoSEQ multiplex PCR; TCRdb keeps in-frame clones, though not all of them. The repertoire holds tens of thousands of clones, with 80% to 85% as singletons. Concerning this clone itself: Its cognate antigen is unknown.

The specimen was CD4+ or CD8+ T cells sorted from blood, collected in a trial of the OX40 agonist ivuxolimab. The TCR sequence derives from an adult with an advanced solid tumor such as melanoma, head and neck, liver or kidney cancer.

The DNA of the CDR3 is TGTGCCAGCAGTTTCCCGCCTTGGGGCGGCCCTAGCACAGATACGCAGTATTTT. Protein: CASSFPPWGGPSTDTQYF. The chain has TRBV28 and TRBJ2-3; the D gene is possibly TRBD1 (5 bases). This CDR3 region has 18 residues. CDR1 and CDR2 (germline): MDHEN, SYDVKM. V lost 3 bases and J lost 0, with 19 bases in between.